These T cell receptor beta chains were read from a single sample in a study of blood T cells in healthy people across ages. TCRdb independently ran MiXCR on the 5' RACE reads; one entry per CDR3 protein. The sample holds 710,000 or so distinct CDR3 sequences, 22% seen once. The sample consisted of blood. All receptors come from a man aged 70-80 years in good health. The CDR3 runs from the conserved cysteine through the conserved F or W. The D gene is left open where the match is weak. Expanded clones get a size class; other rows say once, few or many, or leave the size out.

TRBD2,TRBV9,-,TRBJ2-1,TGTGCCAGCAGCGAAGCGGGAGCCAATGAGCAGTTCTTC,CASSEAGANEQFF
-,TRBV28,few,TRBJ1-4,TGTGCCAGCGAACCCGGACGGGAGGTTGAAAAACTGTTTTTT,CASEPGREVEKLFF
TRBD1,TRBV19,-,TRBJ1-1,TGTGCCAGTAGGAGACGGGACAGGGGGCCCCCTGAAGCTTTCTTT,CASRRRDRGPPEAFF
TRBD1,TRBV10-3,-,TRBJ1-2,TGTGCCATCAGTGGGCAGGGGGACTCAAACTATGGCTACACCTTC,CAISGQGDSNYGYTF
-,TRBV11-3,-,TRBJ1-5,TGTGCCAGCAGCTCTCTATGGGGTCAGCCCCAGCATTTT,CASSSLWGQPQHF
TRBD1,TRBV9,few,TRBJ2-5,TGTGCCAGCGCGACAGGGGGAATGGAGACCCAGTACTTC,CASATGGMETQYF
TRBD2,TRBV5-1,-,TRBJ2-5,TGCGCCAGCAGCTTGGGACGAGGCGCGGGAGAAGAGACCCAGTACTTC,CASSLGRGAGEETQYF
-,TRBV7-2,-,TRBJ1-3,TGTGCCTGCAGCTTAGGGACTGGCGGAAACACCATATATTTT,CACSLGTGGNTIYF
-,TRBV9,-,TRBJ1-3,TGTGCCAGCAGCGTAGTGTCAGGGGCAGGAAACACCATATATTTT,CASSVVSGAGNTIYF
-,TRBV20-1,-,TRBJ2-3,TGCAGTGCTAGAAGGAGGGTAACGACAGATACGCAGTATTTT,CSARRRVTTDTQYF